This T cell receptor beta chain is from a study of somatic mutations in cytotoxic T cells in rheumatoid arthritis. About the study: Peripheral blood samples of approximately 30 ml EDTA were taken from patients directly after diagnosis and before treatment. Including V beta1+ cells that were sequenced for TCRB, some T-cell populations stained with V beta antibodies were flow-sorted at nearly 100% purity.

Libraries were prepared by immunoSEQ multiplex PCR; TCRdb keeps only in-frame clonotypes and omits some of them. The repertoire has some 20,000 clones, approximately 82% of them found once; the top ten carry approximately 15%. Using positive magnetic bead selection on an AutoMACS, CD4+ and CD8+ cells were isolated, after which their purity was checked by flow cytometry. The V end lost 2 bases, the J end lost 5 bases, and 10 bases lay between the germline ends. CDR1 LGHNT and CDR2 FRNRAP come from the germline V gene. This CDR3 spans 14 amino acids. The J gene is TRBJ1-5, the V gene TRBV12-5, with no clear D. Sequenced input: CD8+ T cells sorted from blood. This TCR was recovered from an adult with rheumatoid arthritis. CDR3 in amino acids: CASGLLATDQPQHF. CDR3 coding DNA: TGTGCTAGTGGTTTGCTCGCGACTGATCAGCCCCAGCATTTT.